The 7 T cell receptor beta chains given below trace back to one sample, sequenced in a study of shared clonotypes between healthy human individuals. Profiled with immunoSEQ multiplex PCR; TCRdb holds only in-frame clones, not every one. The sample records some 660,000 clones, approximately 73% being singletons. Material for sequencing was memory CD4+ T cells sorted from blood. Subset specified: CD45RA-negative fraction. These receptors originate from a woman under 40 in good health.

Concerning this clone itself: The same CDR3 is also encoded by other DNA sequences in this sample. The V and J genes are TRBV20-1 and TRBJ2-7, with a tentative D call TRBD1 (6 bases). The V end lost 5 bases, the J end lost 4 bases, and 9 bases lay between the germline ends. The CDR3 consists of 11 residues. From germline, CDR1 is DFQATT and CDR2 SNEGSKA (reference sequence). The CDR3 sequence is CSAPRGYEQYF. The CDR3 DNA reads TGCAGTGCTCCCAGGGGTTACGAGCAGTACTTC.

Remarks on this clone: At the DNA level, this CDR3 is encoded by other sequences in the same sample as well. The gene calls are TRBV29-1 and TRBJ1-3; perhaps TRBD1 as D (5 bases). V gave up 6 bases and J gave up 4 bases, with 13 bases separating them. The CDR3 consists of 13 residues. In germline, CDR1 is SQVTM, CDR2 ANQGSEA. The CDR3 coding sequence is TGCAGCGTCGGAGGGACGGGAGGAAACACCATATATTTT. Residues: CSVGGTGGNTIYF.

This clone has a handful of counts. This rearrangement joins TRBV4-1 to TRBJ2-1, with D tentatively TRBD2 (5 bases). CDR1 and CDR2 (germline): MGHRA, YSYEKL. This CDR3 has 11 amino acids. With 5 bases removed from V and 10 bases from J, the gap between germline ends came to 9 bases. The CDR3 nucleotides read TGCGCCAGCAGCTCGAGAGGGGAGCAGTTCTTC. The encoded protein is CASSSRGEQFF.

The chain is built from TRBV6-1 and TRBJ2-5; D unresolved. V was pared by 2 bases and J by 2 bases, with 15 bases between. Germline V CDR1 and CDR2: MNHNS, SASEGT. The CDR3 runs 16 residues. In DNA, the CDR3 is TGTGCCAGCAGTGAACCCTTCATCAACCGTCAAGAGACCCAGTACTTC. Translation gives CASSEPFINRQETQYF.

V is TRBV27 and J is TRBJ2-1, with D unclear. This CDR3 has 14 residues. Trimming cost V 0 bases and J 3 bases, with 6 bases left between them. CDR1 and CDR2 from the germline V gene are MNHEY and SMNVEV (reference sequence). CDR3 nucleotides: TGTGCCAGCAGTTTATCATCGAACTACAATGAGCAGTTCTTC. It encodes CASSLSSNYNEQFF.

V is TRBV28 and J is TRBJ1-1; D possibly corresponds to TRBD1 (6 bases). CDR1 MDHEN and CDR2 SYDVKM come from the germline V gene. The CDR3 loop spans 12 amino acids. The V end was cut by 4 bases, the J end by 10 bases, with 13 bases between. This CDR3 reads CASSYRVWGAFF. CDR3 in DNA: TGTGCCAGCAGTTACAGGGTGTGGGGAGCTTTCTTT.

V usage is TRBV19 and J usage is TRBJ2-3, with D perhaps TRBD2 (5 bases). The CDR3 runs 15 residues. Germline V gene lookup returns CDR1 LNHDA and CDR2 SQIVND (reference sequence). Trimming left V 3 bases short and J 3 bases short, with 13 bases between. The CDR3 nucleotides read TGTGCCAGTAGTATCAGCGGTCAGAGAACAGATACGCAGTATTTT. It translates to CASSISGQRTDTQYF.